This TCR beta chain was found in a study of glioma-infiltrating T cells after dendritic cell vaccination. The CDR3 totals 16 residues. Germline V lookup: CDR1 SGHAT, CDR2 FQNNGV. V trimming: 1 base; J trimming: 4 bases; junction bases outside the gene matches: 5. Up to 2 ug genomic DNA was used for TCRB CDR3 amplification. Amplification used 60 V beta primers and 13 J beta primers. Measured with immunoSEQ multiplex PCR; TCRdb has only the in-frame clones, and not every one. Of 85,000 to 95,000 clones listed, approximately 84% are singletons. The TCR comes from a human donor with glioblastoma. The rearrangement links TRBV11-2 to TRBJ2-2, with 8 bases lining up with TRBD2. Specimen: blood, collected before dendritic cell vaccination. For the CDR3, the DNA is TGTGCCAGCAGCTTAGCATCCGGGACTAGCACCGGGGAGCTGTTTTTT. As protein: CASSLASGTSTGELFF.